This is a list of T cell receptor beta chains from one sample in a study of blood T cells in healthy people across ages. In TCRdb, the 5' RACE reads were re-called with MiXCR into one record per CDR3 protein. The sample yields 500,000 to 650,000 distinct CDR3 sequences, about 25% seen once. This sample was shared with a second study, whose subject was T cells of mothers and their children.

The sequencing sample was made of blood. These receptors all come from a boy younger than 10 in good health. Each CDR3 is given with its conserved first and last residue. Each record gives: V gene, J gene, clone size, D gene, CDR3 protein, CDR3 DNA. A D gene is named only where the DNA matches it firmly. Only part of the rows carry a size: once, few, many, or a class if the clone is expanded.

>TRBV29-1|TRBJ1-1|.|.
CSVGNRGAEAFF
TGCAGCGTTGGGAACCGCGGGGCTGAAGCTTTCTTT
>TRBV12-3/TRBV12-4|TRBJ2-1|few|.
CASSFWTLLYNEQFF
TGTGCCAGCAGTTTCTGGACATTGCTATACAATGAGCAGTTCTTC
>TRBV29-1|TRBJ1-4|.|.
CSVYLRGYEKLFF
TGCAGCGTTTATCTCCGGGGGTATGAAAAACTGTTTTTT
>TRBV12-3/TRBV12-4|TRBJ2-5|.|.
CASSFTGLETQYF
TGTGCCAGCAGTTTCACAGGGTTGGAGACCCAGTACTTC
>TRBV3-1|TRBJ2-7|.|TRBD1
CASSQGGLGTGWTYEQYF
TGTGCCAGCAGCCAAGGGGGGCTTGGGACAGGCTGGACCTACGAGCAGTACTTC
>TRBV27|TRBJ1-2|.|.
CASSSYDRPREYGYTF
TGTGCCAGCAGTTCCTACGACCGACCGAGGGAATATGGCTACACCTTC
>TRBV27|TRBJ2-7|.|.
CASSLSETVSYEQYF
TGTGCCAGCAGTTTATCGGAGACAGTTAGTTACGAGCAGTACTTC
>TRBV20-1|TRBJ2-3|.|.
CASKGSADTQYF
TGTGCTTCGAAGGGCAGTGCCGATACGCAGTATTTT
>TRBV10-3|TRBJ2-7|.|TRBD2
CAVGGLGSYEQYF
TGTGCCGTAGGGGGACTAGGCTCCTACGAGCAGTACTTC
>TRBV7-2|TRBJ2-5|.|TRBD2
CASSPGLAGGLEGTQYF
TGCGCCAGCAGCCCAGGGCTAGCGGGGGGGCTAGAAGGGACCCAGTACTTC
>TRBV20-1|TRBJ1-4|.|.
CSALPVTNEKLFF
TGCAGTGCCCTACCCGTAACTAATGAAAAACTGTTTTTT
>TRBV10-1|TRBJ2-7|few|TRBD2
CASKILAGYEQYF
TGCGCCAGCAAGATCCTAGCGGGCTACGAGCAGTACTTC
>TRBV5-1|TRBJ1-1|.|TRBD1
CASSFVDRGLEAFF
TGCGCCAGCAGCTTCGTCGACAGGGGTCTTGAAGCTTTCTTT
>TRBV6-5|TRBJ2-1|few|.
CASSYRAFNEQFF
TGTGCCAGCAGTTACAGGGCGTTCAATGAGCAGTTCTTC
>TRBV5-1|TRBJ1-1|.|.
CASSVVGGHTEAFF
TGCGCCAGCAGCGTGGTGGGGGGGCACACTGAAGCTTTCTTT
>TRBV7-9|TRBJ2-1|.|.
CASSGRRGKNEQFF
TGTGCCAGCAGCGGTCGGAGAGGGAAAAATGAGCAGTTCTTC
>TRBV28|TRBJ2-5|.|TRBD1
CASFPQGAKETQYF
TGTGCCAGCTTCCCCCAGGGGGCGAAGGAGACCCAGTACTTC
>TRBV3-1|TRBJ2-3|once|.
CASSRSGPHAQYF
TGTGCCAGCAGCCGGTCCGGACCTCACGCGCAGTATTTT
>TRBV9|TRBJ1-3|.|.
CASSVEGHLSGNTIYF
TGTGCCAGCAGCGTAGAGGGACACCTCTCTGGAAACACCATATATTTT
>TRBV5-1|TRBJ1-6|.|.
CASRLAESSYNSPLHF
TGCGCCAGCAGACTGGCCGAGAGCTCCTATAATTCACCCCTCCACTTT
>TRBV10-3|TRBJ2-7|few|.
CAISGDTGMGSSYEQYF
TGTGCCATCAGTGGCGACACGGGAATGGGAAGCTCCTACGAGCAGTACTTC
>TRBV27|TRBJ2-4|.|.
CASSLEGFDKNIQYF
TGTGCCAGCAGCCTAGAGGGGTTTGACAAAAACATTCAGTACTTC
>TRBV7-2|TRBJ2-7|few|.
CASSLRGSGYEQYF
TGTGCCAGCAGCTTAAGGGGTAGCGGCTACGAGCAGTACTTC
>TRBV20-1|TRBJ2-7|.|TRBD1
CSAQGQAYEQYF
TGCAGTGCCCAAGGACAGGCCTACGAGCAGTACTTC
>TRBV11-2|TRBJ2-7|.|.
CASRSLRLNPYEQYF
TGTGCCAGCAGATCGCTCAGGCTTAACCCCTACGAGCAGTACTTC
>TRBV20-1|TRBJ2-5|few|TRBD2
CSASSSGAAETQYF
TGCAGTGCTAGCTCCAGCGGGGCAGCGGAGACCCAGTACTTC
>TRBV12-3/TRBV12-4|TRBJ1-2|.|.
CASTFHDSNYGYTF
TGTGCCAGCACCTTTCACGACTCAAACTATGGCTACACCTTC
>TRBV7-9|TRBJ2-7|.|.
CASSLGPDEQYF
TGTGCCAGCAGCTTAGGACCTGACGAGCAGTACTTC
>TRBV10-3|TRBJ2-7|.|.
CAISDVDSTYEQYF
TGTGCCATCAGTGACGTGGACAGTACCTACGAGCAGTACTTC
>TRBV7-9|TRBJ1-5|.|.
CASSIGTQPQHF
TGTGCCAGCAGCATCGGGACGCAGCCCCAGCATTTT
>TRBV12-3/TRBV12-4|TRBJ1-1|.|.
CASSLTEGMNTEAFF
TGTGCCAGCAGTTTGACGGAGGGGATGAACACTGAAGCTTTCTTT
>TRBV6-5|TRBJ1-6|.|.
CASSPEVSRYSPLHF
TGTGCCAGCAGCCCCGAGGTGTCGAGATATTCACCCCTCCACTTT
>TRBV29-1|TRBJ2-1|.|TRBD2
CSVVRGGNNEQFF
TGCAGCGTTGTGAGGGGAGGGAACAATGAGCAGTTCTTC
>TRBV5-1|TRBJ2-7|once|.
CASSFSGTNTYEQYF
TGCGCCAGCAGCTTCTCAGGGACGAATACCTACGAGCAGTACTTC
>TRBV2|TRBJ2-1|.|.
CASRGSNEQFF
TGTGCCAGCAGGGGGAGCAATGAGCAGTTCTTC
>TRBV12-3/TRBV12-4|TRBJ2-1|.|.
CASSSGRAGSSYNEQFF
TGTGCCAGCAGTTCGGGTAGGGCAGGGAGCTCCTACAATGAGCAGTTCTTC
>TRBV11-3|TRBJ1-5|.|.
CASSQMSCRRRDQPQHF
TGTGCCAGCAGCCAGATGTCATGTCGCCGGAGGGATCAGCCCCAGCATTTT
>TRBV15|TRBJ1-1|few|.
CATSRVGRRGSEAFF
TGTGCCACCAGCAGAGTTGGGCGTCGTGGCTCTGAAGCTTTCTTT
>TRBV30|TRBJ1-1|.|TRBD1
CAWRRLGTGGTEAFF
TGTGCCTGGAGGAGACTCGGGACAGGGGGGACTGAAGCTTTCTTT
>TRBV20-1|TRBJ2-5|.|TRBD2
CSAREVAGGPRETQYF
TGCAGTGCTAGAGAAGTAGCGGGAGGGCCTAGAGAGACCCAGTACTTC
>TRBV23-1|TRBJ2-7|few|TRBD2
CASSQSRLAGECYEQYF
TGCGCCAGCAGTCAATCGCGACTAGCGGGGGAATGTTACGAGCAGTACTTC
>TRBV10-3|TRBJ1-4|.|TRBD1
CAISPGQRGEKLFF
TGTGCCATCAGCCCGGGACAGCGGGGGGAAAAACTGTTTTTT
>TRBV3-1|TRBJ2-1|few|.
CASSPRRGRSYNEQFF
TGTGCCAGCAGCCCTCGCCGGGGTCGCTCCTACAATGAGCAGTTCTTC
>TRBV4-3|TRBJ1-1|few|.
CASSPAGVTAKLNTEAFF
TGCGCCAGCAGCCCGGCTGGAGTTACCGCTAAACTGAACACTGAAGCTTTCTTT
>TRBV30|TRBJ1-3|few|.
CAWSVPGGFGNTIYF
TGTGCCTGGAGTGTACCTGGGGGGTTCGGAAACACCATATATTTT
>TRBV12-3/TRBV12-4|TRBJ2-3|once|.
CASSPRERGDMQYF
TGTGCCAGCAGTCCCCGAGAGAGGGGAGATATGCAGTATTTT
>TRBV7-8|TRBJ2-5|few|TRBD2
CASSLAGLAGAHEVRTQYF
TGTGCCAGCAGCTTAGCGGGACTAGCGGGGGCTCACGAGGTTCGGACCCAGTACTTC
>TRBV20-1|TRBJ2-7|few|TRBD2
CSARGLGDSYEQYF
TGCAGTGCTAGGGGACTAGGGGACTCCTACGAGCAGTACTTC
>TRBV20-1|TRBJ2-7|once|.
CSAAGAEGYEQYF
TGCAGTGCCGCCGGGGCGGAAGGCTACGAGCAGTACTTC
>TRBV10-3|TRBJ1-2|.|TRBD1
CAIWTGTNYGYTF
TGTGCCATCTGGACAGGGACTAACTATGGCTACACCTTC
>TRBV7-9|TRBJ2-7|.|.
CASSSPVGEQYF
TGTGCCAGCAGCTCCCCCGTAGGGGAGCAGTACTTC
>TRBV7-2|TRBJ2-1|few|.
CASSRAGGAGVYNEQFF
TGTGCCAGCAGCCGAGCTGGGGGAGCAGGAGTTTACAATGAGCAGTTCTTC
>TRBV6-6|TRBJ2-3|few|.
CASSSPGESTDTQYF
TGTGCCAGCAGTTCCCCGGGGGAGAGCACAGATACGCAGTATTTT
>TRBV7-9|TRBJ1-4|few|.
CASSLASTAPSEKLFF
TGTGCCAGCAGCTTAGCCTCGACTGCTCCTAGTGAAAAACTGTTTTTT
>TRBV13|TRBJ1-2|.|.
CASSLIRSGYTF
TGTGCCAGCAGCTTAATCAGGAGTGGCTACACCTTC
>TRBV28|TRBJ1-4|.|TRBD1
CASRSGTGFEKLFF
TGTGCCAGCAGATCCGGGACAGGGTTTGAAAAACTGTTTTTT
>TRBV13|TRBJ2-7|many|TRBD1
CASSLSGTGIYEQYF
TGTGCCAGCAGCTTATCCGGGACAGGGATTTACGAGCAGTACTTC
>TRBV15|TRBJ1-3|.|.
CATSNNGGSSGNTIYF
TGTGCCACCAGCAACAACGGGGGGAGCTCTGGAAACACCATATATTTT
>TRBV9|TRBJ2-3|.|.
CASSPTLPDTQYF
TGTGCCAGCAGTCCTACCCTCCCAGATACGCAGTATTTT